A single sample gave rise to the 11 T cell receptor beta chains below, sequenced in a study of human T cells and chemical hapten exposure. Noted time point: patch test 3, about 24 weeks after DPC sensitization. The treatment is: therapeutic diphenylcyclopropenone sensitization with weekly scalp DPC. TCRdb independently ran MiXCR on the RACE reads; one entry per CDR3 protein. The repertoire includes some 180,000 distinct CDR3 sequences, around 23% of them detected once, and around 2.5% sits in the top ten. Here the sequenced sample was whole blood, taken in connection with sensitization to the hapten diphenylcyclopropenone (DPC). The receptors here all came from a middle-aged woman with alopecia areata. Some clones in this sample may be carry-over from other donors' samples.

The genes are TRBV5-1 and TRBJ2-1; the D gene is possibly TRBD2 (5 bases). The germline gives CDR1 SGHRS, CDR2 YFSETQ. The CDR3 sequence is 16 residues long. Trimming took 0 bases from V and 3 from J, leaving 13 bases between them. The CDR3 protein is CASSLGERRVYNEQFF. CDR3 coding DNA: TGCGCCAGCAGCTTGGGGGAGCGGAGAGTCTACAATGAGCAGTTCTTC. Full variable domain (rest looked up from reference TRBV5-1 and TRBJ2-1): KAGVTQTPRYLIKTRGQQVTLSCSPISGHRSVSWYQQTPGQGLQFLFEYFSETQRNKGNFPGRFSGRQFSNSRSEMNVSTLELGDSALYLCASSLGERRVYNEQFFGPGTRLTVL.

This chain links TRBV27 with TRBJ2-3; 13 bases are shared with TRBD2. CDR1 is MNHEY, CDR2 SMNVEV, per germline (reference sequence). V was clipped by 4 bases and J by 0 bases; unmatched bases: 10. The CDR3 sequence is 19 residues long. The DNA for the CDR3 is TGTGCCAGCAGTTCGCCTGGGACTAGCGGGACTGCTAGCACAGATACGCAGTATTTT. It yields the protein CASSSPGTSGTASTDTQYF.

This clonotype was picked up a small number of times. This chain links TRBV29-1 with TRBJ1-1; 8 positions agree with TRBD1. Germline V gives CDR1 SQVTM, CDR2 ANQGSEA. The CDR3 totals 14 residues. J lost 0 bases, V lost 4 bases, and 4 bases had no gene match. CDR3 protein: CSVAPTGVNTEAFF. The DNA of the CDR3 is TGCAGCGTTGCTCCGACAGGGGTGAACACTGAAGCTTTCTTT.

The CDR3 loop reads CASHSMVSTDTQYF. The CDR3 DNA reads as TGTGCCAGCCATTCCATGGTCAGCACAGATACGCAGTATTTT. The chain is built from TRBV7-9 and TRBJ2-3; D unclear. The ends were cut back, 8 bases at V and 0 bases at J, with 12 bases in the middle. Germline CDR1 reads SEHNR; CDR2 reads FQNEAQ (reference sequence). The CDR3 sequence is 14 residues long.

The chain uses TRBV6-6 and TRBJ2-1, with 7 bases fitting TRBD1. Trimming at V came to 4 bases and at J to 12 bases, leaving 12 bases not matched to a gene. CDR1 and CDR2 from the germline V gene are MNHNY and SVGAGI (reference sequence). The CDR3 has 14 residues. CDR3 sequence reads: CASSLQGNLQRQFF. The CDR3 DNA reads TGTGCCAGCAGTTTACAGGGGAATCTTCAACGGCAGTTCTTC.

This clonotype was counted between two and nine times. The chain joins TRBV25-1 to TRBJ2-1; D possibly corresponds to TRBD1 (6 bases). Between the trimmed V and J ends, which lost 1 base and 6 bases, there was a span of 13 bases. In germline, CDR1 is MGHDK, CDR2 SYGVNS. This CDR3 comprises 15 residues. The CDR3 protein is CASSEFGARGNEQFF. As DNA, the CDR3 is TGTGCCAGCAGTGAATTCGGGGCCAGGGGCAATGAGCAGTTCTTC.

This sequence joins TRBV6-5 and TRBJ2-3; a weak D match, TRBD1 (6 bases). The germline V and J ends were trimmed by 6 bases and 2 bases, with 12 bases remaining between them. The CDR3 loop spans 14 amino acids. From germline, CDR1 is MNHEY and CDR2 SVGAGI. CDR3 loop: CASRTGFYTDTQYF. The CDR3 DNA reads as TGTGCCAGCAGGACAGGATTTTACACAGATACGCAGTATTTT.

CDR3 DNA: TGTGCCAGCAGTTACTCAGGACAGGGCACAGATACGCAGTATTTT. Residues: CASSYSGQGTDTQYF. V gene TRBV6-5 combines with J gene TRBJ2-3; 7 bases agree with TRBD1. V dropped 0 bases and J dropped 1; count of bases not matched to a gene: 1. The CDR3 consists of 15 residues. The germline CDR1 and CDR2 sequences are MNHEY and SVGAGI.

This clonotype turned up a few times. This chain joins TRBV28 and TRBJ2-7; TRBD1 agrees at 7 bases. With V trimmed by 5 bases and J by 2 bases, 6 bases remained unmatched. Germline values: CDR1 MDHEN, CDR2 SYDVKM. The CDR3 runs to 14 residues. The CDR3 loop reads CASSPGQLTYEQYF. CDR3 DNA sequence: TGTGCCAGCAGTCCGGGACAGCTCACCTACGAGCAGTACTTC.

This clonotype was picked up a small number of times. The chain combines TRBV19 with TRBJ1-5; D is uncertain. The V end lost 5 bases, the J end lost 5 bases, and 10 bases lay between the germline ends. The CDR3 extends over 13 amino acids. Germline CDR1 reads LNHDA; CDR2 reads SQIVND (reference sequence). The CDR3 is CASSDSRDQPQHF. CDR3 nucleotides: TGTGCCAGTAGTGATTCCCGAGATCAGCCCCAGCATTTT.

This clonotype has only a few counts. V gene TRBV5-1 combines with J gene TRBJ1-4; tentative D call: TRBD1 (5 bases). The V end lost 5 bases, the J end lost 5 bases, and 16 bases lay between the germline ends. The CDR3 has 15 amino acids. Looked up from germline, CDR1 is SGHRS and CDR2 is YFSETQ. Written as DNA, the CDR3 is TGCGCCAGCAGACGAACCGGGACTGCAAATGAAAAACTGTTTTTT. Translating it yields CASRRTGTANEKLFF.